This T cell receptor beta chain was recovered during a study of T cell clones after liver transplantation. The study, taken as a whole, reports: A larger donor-reactive than third-party decline suggested partial antigen-specific deletion.

In this sample, this clone turned up a few times. Its antigen is undetermined. The V and J ends lost 0 bases and 11 bases respectively, with 13 bases between them. The CDR3 extends over 13 amino acids. Germline V gene data show CDR1 as SGHNT and CDR2 as YYREEE (reference sequence). Profiled with immunoSEQ multiplex PCR; TCRdb holds only in-frame clones, not every one. Counted here are about 85,000 clones, about 84% occurring once; the ten biggest clones make up under 0.6%. The source material was CD4+ T cells from blood, sampled 45 to 46 months after liver transplant. The TCR was taken from a human patient who received a liver transplant. Part of the T cell pool may stem from the graft donor. The rearrangement uses TRBV5-4 and TRBJ2-3; D gene uncertain. CDR3 residues: CASSLGLVEGQYF. As DNA, the CDR3 is TGTGCCAGCAGCTTGGGACTGGTAGAAGGGCAGTATTTT.